These 32 T cell receptor beta chains were sequenced from one sample in a study of T cell responses to AZD1222 COVID-19 vaccine. Only in-frame clones appear in the TCRdb table, and some are missing; sequencing was by immunoSEQ multiplex PCR. The sample holds some 200,000 clones; around 92% are singletons and the top ten take more than 9%. This sample comprised peripheral blood, obtained on day 0 of AZD1222 vaccination. Receptor source: an adult in good health.

The V and J genes are TRBV30 and TRBJ2-3, with D unclear. Trimming took 0 bases from V and 0 from J, leaving 7 bases between them. CDR1 is GTSNPN and CDR2 is SVGIG in the germline V gene (reference sequence). This CDR3 has 14 amino acids. The CDR3 region has the DNA TGTGCCTGGAGTGTGGGCGCTAGCACAGATACGCAGTATTTT. Encoded protein: CAWSVGASTDTQYF.

V gene TRBV7-8 combines with J gene TRBJ1-5; the match to TRBD1 covers 7 bases. The CDR3 is 15 amino acids. The germline V gene encodes CDR1 SGHVS and CDR2 FQNEAQ. V shed 5 bases and J 3 bases; nucleotides not matched to a gene: 7. As DNA, the CDR3 is TGTGCCAGCAGCATAGACAGGGTGCTCAATCAGCCCCAGCATTTT. It specifies CASSIDRVLNQPQHF.

The chain carries TRBV3-1 (or the pseudogene TRBV3-2) and TRBJ2-1; a possible D gene is TRBD2 (5 bases). CDR3 length: 14 residues. Per the germline V gene, CDR1 is LGHDT and CDR2 is YNNKEL (reference sequence). V dropped 3 bases and J dropped 6 bases, with 12 bases sitting between them. Here the CDR3 reads CASSHAIGSNEQFF. CDR3 in DNA: TGTGCCAGCAGCCACGCCATTGGGAGCAATGAGCAGTTCTTC.

To note about this clone: Possible read error: a much larger clone is one base away. J is TRBJ2-3 and V is TRBV27, with 11 bases aligning to TRBD2. The CDR3 has 15 residues. J gave up 1 base and V 3 bases, and 0 bases lay outside the gene matches. Germline CDR1 MNHEY, CDR2 SMNVEV (reference sequence). The CDR3 bases are TGTGCCAGCAGTTTGACTAGCGGGGGCACAGATACGCAGTATTTT. Translation: CASSLTSGGTDTQYF.

This sequence joins TRBV9 and TRBJ2-5, with 15 bases fitting TRBD2. V lost 3 bases to trimming and J lost 4 bases; unmatched junction nucleotides: 7. CDR1 SGDLS and CDR2 YYNGEE come from the germline V gene. The CDR3 contains 17 residues. The CDR3 spells CASSAPGLAGGGETQYF. The CDR3 DNA sequence: TGTGCCAGCAGCGCCCCGGGACTAGCGGGAGGAGGAGAGACCCAGTACTTC.

The gene calls are TRBV5-1 and TRBJ2-2; either TRBD1 or TRBD2 may supply D (6 bases each). CDR1 and CDR2 from the germline V gene are SGHRS and YFSETQ. V was pared by 0 bases and J by 2 bases, with 11 bases between. The CDR3 contains 16 residues. The chain's CDR3 is CASSLVPGANTGELFF. The DNA for the CDR3 is TGCGCCAGCAGCTTGGTCCCGGGGGCAAACACCGGGGAGCTGTTTTTT.

The chain employs TRBV15 and TRBJ2-5; tentatively, D is TRBD2 (6 bases). The germline V and J ends were trimmed by 3 bases and 7 bases, with 9 bases remaining between them. This CDR3 contains 12 residues. Germline lookup yields CDR1 LNHNV and CDR2 YYDKDF (reference sequence). DNA of the CDR3: TGTGCCACCAGCAGGGAGGGCGGGACCCAGTACTTC. Translated, it gives CATSREGGTQYF.

J is TRBJ1-1 and V is TRBV7-3; a possible D gene is TRBD1 (5 bases). The V end was cut by 0 bases, the J end by 6 bases, with 8 bases between. The CDR3 is 13 residues long. In germline, CDR1 is SGHTA, CDR2 FQGTGA. The CDR3 DNA follows: TGTGCCAGCAGCTTAACAGGGGCCTCTGAAGCTTTCTTT. Its protein product is CASSLTGASEAFF.

The genes are TRBV3-1 (or the pseudogene TRBV3-2) and TRBJ1-1; D gene uncertain. Germline V gene data show CDR1 as LGHDT and CDR2 as YNNKEL (reference sequence). The length of the CDR3 is 13 residues. Trimming left V 4 bases short and J 0 bases short, with 6 bases between. In nucleotides, the CDR3 is TGTGCCAGCAGCCGCGTCATGAACACTGAAGCTTTCTTT. Translated: CASSRVMNTEAFF.

Concerning this clone: Other DNA sequences in the same sample also yield this CDR3. The chain couples TRBV18 to TRBJ1-1; D not certain. CDR3 length equals 13 residues. Germline loops: CDR1 KGHSH, CDR2 LQKENI. The V end lost 3 bases, the J end lost 1 base, and 6 bases lay between the germline ends. In DNA, the CDR3 is TGTGCCAGCTCACCTGAAGCGAACACTGAAGCTTTCTTT. Protein sequence: CASSPEANTEAFF.

This clone is a singleton in its sample. The chain recombines TRBV7-2 with TRBJ1-5; perhaps TRBD1 as D (6 bases). Germline V gene lookup returns CDR1 SGHTA and CDR2 FQGNSA. Trimming left V 3 bases short and J 7 bases short, with 10 bases between. The CDR3 totals 13 residues. The CDR3 DNA reads as TGTGCCAGCAGCTTCCTACAGGGACAGCCCCAGCATTTT. Translating it yields CASSFLQGQPQHF.

V usage is TRBV10-3 and J usage is TRBJ1-6; 9 nucleotides line up with TRBD1. The CDR3 runs 17 residues. Losses at the gene ends were 6 bases for V and 0 bases for J; bases not matched to a gene: 6. CDR1 is ENHRY and CDR2 is SYGVKD in the germline V gene. Here the CDR3 DNA reads TGTGCCATCAGCGAACAGGGGGCAAGCTCCTATAATTCACCCCTCCACTTT. It yields the protein CAISEQGASSYNSPLHF.

This clone was counted a few times. The chain employs TRBV15 and TRBJ1-1; D might be TRBD1 (6 bases). CDR3 length: 15 residues. Trimming removed 0 bases at V and 5 bases at J, with 13 bases between. From germline, CDR1 is LNHNV and CDR2 YYDKDF (reference sequence). The CDR3 DNA reads TGTGCCACCAGCAGAGATTGGGGGGGCCGAACTGAAGCTTTCTTT. Its protein product is CATSRDWGGRTEAFF. Using reference TRBV15 and TRBJ1-1 for the parts outside the CDR3, the full variable domain is DAMVIQNPRYQVTQFGKPVTLSCSQTLNHNVMYWYQQKSSQAPKLLFHYYDKDFNNEADTPDNFQSRRPNTSFCFLDIRSPGLGDTAMYLCATSRDWGGRTEAFFGQGTRLTVV.

V and J are TRBV4-2 and TRBJ1-3; a weak D match, TRBD1 (5 bases). CDR1 is LGHNA, CDR2 YNFKEQ, per germline. The V and J ends lost 1 base and 4 bases respectively, with 14 bases between them. CDR3 size: 16 residues. The CDR3 reads CASSQVLGTGGNTIYF. CDR3 coding DNA: TGTGCCAGCAGCCAAGTGTTAGGGACGGGGGGAAACACCATATATTTT.

The genes are TRBV19 and TRBJ1-2; no reliable D call. Germline V gene sequence: CDR1 LNHDA, CDR2 SQIVND (reference sequence). The V gene lost 3 bases and the J gene lost 10 bases, with 9 bases spanning the gap. The CDR3 covers 11 residues. CDR3 protein: CASSIGQTYTF. The CDR3 DNA reads as TGTGCCAGTAGTATTGGCCAGACCTACACCTTC. Supplemented by reference TRBV19 and TRBJ1-2, the full variable domain reads DGGITQSPKYLFRKEGQNVTLSCEQNLNHDAMYWYRQDPGQGLRLIYYSQIVNDFQKGDIAEGYSVSREKKESFPLTVTSAQKNPTAFYLCASSIGQTYTFGSGTRLTVV.

The V and J genes are TRBV13 and TRBJ2-5; TRBD2 might be the D (6 bases). CDR3 length equals 15 residues. V was shortened by 5 bases and J by 4 bases, with 17 bases between the two germline ends. CDR1 is PRHDT and CDR2 is FYEKMQ in the germline V gene (reference sequence). CDR3 in DNA: TGTGCCAGCAGCCCGACGGGTGGAGGGCCAGAGACCCAGTACTTC. Its protein product is CASSPTGGGPETQYF.

The chain recombines TRBV19 with TRBJ2-6, with no clear D. Trimming took off 3 bases at V and 0 bases at J, with 9 bases between the two ends. CDR1 is LNHDA, CDR2 SQIVND, per germline (reference sequence). There are 16 residues in the CDR3. In nucleotides, the CDR3 is TGTGCCAGTAGTATGCAGATCGGCTCTGGGGCCAACGTCCTGACTTTC. Encoded protein: CASSMQIGSGANVLTF.

This clone was counted a few times. This sequence joins TRBV10-3 and TRBJ2-3; 13 bases line up with TRBD2. V lost 10 bases and J lost 5; bases outside the gene matches: 9. CDR3 length: 15 amino acids. Germline assignment: CDR1 ENHRY and CDR2 SYGVKD. In DNA form, the CDR3 reads TGTGCCAGCCAGGGGGGACTAGCGGGGCAAGATACGCAGTATTTT. This codes for CASQGGLAGQDTQYF.

This clone was seen once. The CDR3, as DNA: TGTGCCAGCAGTGACGGCAGGGGCAATCAGCCCCAGCATTTT. Protein sequence: CASSDGRGNQPQHF. V and J are TRBV2 and TRBJ1-5; possibly TRBD1 for D (5 bases). This CDR3 region has 14 residues. Trimming removed 3 bases from V and 2 bases from J, with 8 bases in between. CDR1 and CDR2 (germline): SNHLY, FYNNEI.

The chain links TRBV28 to TRBJ1-1, with a weak D call TRBD1 (5 bases). The CDR3 is 14 amino acids. Trimming took 2 bases from V and 5 from J, leaving 12 bases between them. Looked up from germline, CDR1 is MDHEN and CDR2 is SYDVKM. The CDR3 nucleotides read TGTGCCAGCAGTTTAGTACGAGAGGGGACTGAAGCTTTCTTT. This translates into CASSLVREGTEAFF.

This clone came up many times. V and J are TRBV6-2 or TRBV6-3 and TRBJ1-1; D is uncertain. The V end lost 2 bases, the J end lost 2 bases, and 12 bases lay between the germline ends. This CDR3 spans 15 amino acids. CDR1 and CDR2 (germline): MNHEY, SVGEGT. The CDR3 DNA is TGTGCCAGCAGTTACGCCGCCTCGGGCAACACTGAAGCTTTCTTT. Protein: CASSYAASGNTEAFF.

The chain couples TRBV7-2 to TRBJ1-2; tentative D call: TRBD1 (5 bases). Germline values: CDR1 SGHTA, CDR2 FQGNSA. The V and J ends lost 0 bases and 8 bases respectively, with 19 bases between them. This CDR3 is built from 16 residues. This CDR3 is CASSLALDKTARGYTF. The DNA of the CDR3 is TGTGCCAGCAGCTTAGCGCTCGACAAGACAGCTCGGGGCTACACCTTC.

The V call is TRBV29-1, the J call TRBJ1-3, with D unresolved. V shed 7 bases and J shed 0 bases, with 7 bases lying between them. There are 12 residues in the CDR3. Germline assignment: CDR1 SQVTM and CDR2 ANQGSEA. In DNA form, the CDR3 reads TGCAGCGGATCAGACTCTGGAAACACCATATATTTT. Protein sequence: CSGSDSGNTIYF.

The rearrangement uses TRBV3-1 (or the pseudogene TRBV3-2) and TRBJ1-1; TRBD1 aligns across 8 bases. The CDR3 runs 15 residues. Looked up from germline, CDR1 is LGHDT and CDR2 is YNNKEL (reference sequence). Germline trimming cut 3 bases from V and 1 base from J; bases unmatched to any gene: 4. The CDR3 loop is CASSHEGQENTEAFF. Here the CDR3 DNA reads TGTGCCAGCAGCCACGAGGGACAGGAGAACACTGAAGCTTTCTTT.

This chain links TRBV5-6 with TRBJ2-1, with 7 bases lining up with TRBD2. Trimming took 0 bases from V and 0 from J; bases not matched to a gene: 3. The germline gives CDR1 SGHDT, CDR2 YYEEEE. The CDR3 totals 16 residues. CDR3 in amino acids: CASSLAGGSSYNEQFF. CDR3 bases: TGTGCCAGCAGCTTGGCGGGCGGGAGCTCCTACAATGAGCAGTTCTTC.

This rearrangement joins TRBV27 to TRBJ1-1; maybe TRBD1 (5 bases). The V gene's germline CDR1 is MNHEY and CDR2 SMNVEV (reference sequence). V was clipped by 5 bases and J by 0 bases, with 13 bases between them. The CDR3 has 15 residues. CDR3 sequence (DNA): TGTGCCAGCAGTCCGAGGGACGGATTGAACACTGAAGCTTTCTTT. Residues: CASSPRDGLNTEAFF.

The chain carries TRBV7-9 and TRBJ2-3; the match to TRBD2 covers 9 bases. Germline trimming cut 1 base from V and 2 bases from J; bases unmatched to any gene: 10. Germline V gene lookup returns CDR1 SEHNR and CDR2 FQNEAQ (reference sequence). This CDR3 comprises 18 residues. The chain's CDR3 is CASSLGLAGSRLTDTQYF. CDR3 sequence (DNA): TGTGCCAGCAGCTTAGGGCTAGCGGGGAGTCGACTCACAGATACGCAGTATTTT.

The V call is TRBV28, the J call TRBJ1-2; D not resolved. Trimming took 6 bases from V and 8 from J, leaving 16 bases between them. Germline V lookup: CDR1 MDHEN, CDR2 SYDVKM. The CDR3 runs 13 residues. The CDR3 loop reads CASRWTALRGYTF. DNA of the CDR3: TGTGCCAGCAGATGGACGGCCCTAAGGGGCTACACCTTC.

The chain combines TRBV10-1 with TRBJ2-7; D might be TRBD2 (5 bases). The CDR3 extends over 11 amino acids. Germline CDR1 WNHNN, CDR2 SYGVQD (reference sequence). V lost 8 bases to trimming and J lost 2 bases, with 7 bases between them. This CDR3 is CASPRAYEQYV. CDR3 DNA: TGCGCCAGCCCGAGGGCCTACGAGCAGTACGTC.

The chain combines TRBV27 with TRBJ2-1; no clear D. The CDR3 runs to 14 residues. Germline lookup yields CDR1 MNHEY and CDR2 SMNVEV (reference sequence). V was clipped by 0 bases and J by 3 bases, with 6 bases between them. This CDR3 is CASSLSTNYNEQFF. The CDR3 DNA sequence: TGTGCCAGCAGTTTATCTACTAACTACAATGAGCAGTTCTTC.

The rearrangement links TRBV5-6 to TRBJ2-7; TRBD2 aligns across 7 bases. Germline V gene sequence: CDR1 SGHDT, CDR2 YYEEEE. The ends lost 3 bases at V and 9 bases at J; junction bases unmatched: 12. This CDR3 region has 14 residues. CDR3 nucleotides: TGTGCCAGCAGCTACCGGGACTACAGTATCGGGCAGTACTTC. Translating it yields CASSYRDYSIGQYF.

This chain links TRBV7-9 with TRBJ1-1; no firm D call. The germline V gene has CDR1 SEHNR and CDR2 FQNEAQ (reference sequence). Trimming stripped 5 bases from V and 1 base from J, with 14 bases between. The CDR3 totals 15 residues. The CDR3, as DNA: TGTGCCAGCAGCGACCCCTCGGGGTGGAACACTGAAGCTTTCTTT. Its protein is CASSDPSGWNTEAFF.